This T cell receptor beta chain was sequenced in a study of T-cell reconstitution after alpha-beta-depleted transplantation in children. Preparation of the TCRbeta library involved a method that used unique molecular identifiers. Via MiXCR, TCRdb re-called the PCR reads, giving one row per CDR3 protein. In the table there are about 540,000 distinct CDR3 sequences, around 16% of which are singletons. Germline lookup yields CDR1 LNHNV and CDR2 YYDKDF (reference sequence). The CDR3 sequence is 15 residues long. Trimming left V 0 bases short and J 4 bases short, with 12 bases between. Material: PBMCs from the stem cell graft donor, obtained from the stem cell graft. This clonotype was sampled from a human donor who donated a stem cell graft to a child with acute lymphoblastic leukemia. V gene TRBV15 combines with J gene TRBJ2-5; either TRBD1 or TRBD2 may supply D (5 bases each). CDR3: CATSRDRGDPETQYF. The CDR3, as DNA: TGTGCCACCAGCAGAGATCGAGGGGACCCAGAGACCCAGTACTTC.